The 5 T cell receptor beta chains below come from one sample, sequenced in a study of neoadjuvant anti-PD-1 for oral cavity cancer. Some clones are missing from TCRdb's copy, which holds only in-frame ones; the method was immunoSEQ multiplex PCR. The table has about 72,000 clones, more than 70% seen once. The sample consisted of PBMCs, taken before nivolumab (anti-PD-1) treatment. All receptors come from a person aged 35-79 years with oral cavity squamous cell carcinoma.

This chain connects TRBV27 to TRBJ1-1; 7 bases line up with TRBD1. This CDR3 region has 15 residues. J was trimmed by 3 bases and V by 6 bases; bases with no gene match: 10. The germline V gene encodes CDR1 MNHEY and CDR2 SMNVEV (reference sequence). This CDR3 reads CASSPWAGGDTEAFF. CDR3 bases: TGTGCCAGCAGCCCCTGGGCAGGGGGAGACACTGAAGCTTTCTTT.

The chain uses TRBV5-1 and TRBJ2-1, with 8 bases aligning to TRBD2. The CDR3 is made up of 16 amino acids. The germline V gene encodes CDR1 SGHRS and CDR2 YFSETQ. V shed 1 base, J shed 4 bases, and the junction held 7 bases outside the gene matches. CDR3 amino acids: CASSLTAGATYNEQFF. In DNA, the CDR3 is TGCGCCAGCAGCTTGACAGCGGGAGCAACGTACAATGAGCAGTTCTTC.

The chain joins TRBV2 to TRBJ2-7; 9 positions match TRBD1. CDR1 SNHLY and CDR2 FYNNEI come from the germline V gene. This CDR3 region has 14 residues. V shed 5 bases, J shed 5 bases, and the junction held 7 bases outside the gene matches. CDR3 loop: CASSSDRGFDEQYF. In DNA form, the CDR3 reads TGTGCCAGCAGTAGTGACAGGGGGTTCGACGAGCAGTACTTC.

This rearrangement joins TRBV15 to TRBJ2-3; TRBD2 might be the D (6 bases). Germline V gene data show CDR1 as LNHNV and CDR2 as YYDKDF (reference sequence). CDR3 length: 13 amino acids. V was trimmed by 0 bases and J by 10 bases, leaving 11 bases between them. The CDR3 region is CATSRDKTSSQYF. The CDR3 DNA sequence: TGTGCCACCAGCAGAGATAAAACTAGCTCGCAGTATTTT. Full variable domain (missing parts from reference TRBV15 and TRBJ2-3): DAMVIQNPRYQVTQFGKPVTLSCSQTLNHNVMYWYQQKSSQAPKLLFHYYDKDFNNEADTPDNFQSRRPNTSFCFLDIRSPGLGDTAMYLCATSRDKTSSQYFGPGTRLTVL.

This sequence joins TRBV27 and TRBJ1-2; possibly TRBD1 for D (5 bases). Deletions cut 0 bases from V and 3 bases from J, with 5 bases between. The CDR3 has 13 residues. Germline assignment: CDR1 MNHEY and CDR2 SMNVEV (reference sequence). Here the CDR3 DNA reads TGTGCCAGCAGTTTATCAGGGGACTATGGCTACACCTTC. Its protein product is CASSLSGDYGYTF.